Listed below are T cell receptor beta chains from one sample, sequenced in a study of blood T cell repertoires in COVID-19. Libraries were prepared by immunoSEQ multiplex PCR; TCRdb keeps only in-frame clonotypes and omits some of them. The repertoire holds 150,000 or so clones, more than 75% seen once, with approximately 6% in the top ten. The sequenced sample was PBMCs or T cells enriched from blood (not recorded which). These receptors were collected from a man aged 40-55 years who had recovered from COVID-19. The CDR3 runs from the conserved cysteine through the conserved F or W. A D gene is named only where the DNA matches it firmly. The listing skips clone size in some rows; elsewhere it reads once, few, many or a size class.

clone_size j_call v_call d_call cdr3_aa cdr3_nt
once TRBJ2-3 TRBV6-5 TRBD2 CASSQTAGGDTQYF TGTGCCAGCAGTCAGACAGCGGGGGGGGATACGCAGTATTTT
. TRBJ1-5 TRBV6-5 TRBD1 CASGATGTSNQPQHF TGTGCCAGCGGCGCGACAGGGACTTCCAATCAGCCCCAGCATTTT
. TRBJ2-2 TRBV25-1 . CASSESHTALTGKLFF TGTGCCAGCAGTGAATCCCATACAGCCCTCACCGGGAAGCTGTTTTTT
few TRBJ1-2 TRBV6-5 . CASNPAGGLLYGYTF TGTGCCAGCAACCCGGCGGGCGGCCTCCTTTATGGCTACACCTTC
. TRBJ2-7 TRBV10-2 TRBD1 CASISPFGQGAGEQYF TGCGCCAGCATTTCGCCTTTCGGGCAGGGGGCAGGAGAGCAGTACTTC
few TRBJ1-5 TRBV19 . CASKREDNQPQHF TGTGCCAGTAAAAGGGAGGACAATCAGCCCCAGCATTTT
. TRBJ2-1 TRBV9 TRBD2 CASSVAASGGAANEQFF TGTGCCAGCAGCGTAGCGGCTAGCGGGGGGGCCGCAAATGAGCAGTTCTTC
. TRBJ2-1 TRBV4-2 TRBD2 CASSHSGGGYNEQFF TGTGCCAGCAGCCATAGCGGGGGGGGTTACAATGAGCAGTTCTTC
once TRBJ1-2 TRBV5-3 . CARSFFANYGYTF TGTGCCAGAAGCTTTTTCGCGAACTATGGCTACACCTTC
. TRBJ1-1 TRBV3-1/TRBV3-2 TRBD1 CASSQDTGGSEAFF TGTGCCAGCAGCCAAGACACAGGGGGCTCTGAAGCTTTCTTT
. TRBJ2-5 TRBV5-4 TRBD2 CASSPGLAGQETQYF TGTGCCAGCAGTCCGGGACTAGCGGGTCAAGAGACCCAGTACTTC
. TRBJ1-5 TRBV25-1 . CASSEVGGTAQHF TGTGCCAGCAGTGAGGTAGGAGGGACGGCCCAGCATTTT
once TRBJ2-2 TRBV3-1/TRBV3-2 TRBD1 CASSQGQGRVSTGELFF TGTGCCAGCAGCCAGGGACAGGGCAGGGTCAGCACCGGGGAGCTGTTTTTT
. TRBJ2-5 TRBV27 TRBD2 CASSSTSGGAYGETQYF TGTGCCAGCAGTTCCACTAGCGGGGGGGCGTACGGAGAGACCCAGTACTTC
. TRBJ1-4 TRBV6-1 TRBD1 CASSEPGQGKVKLFF TGTGCCAGCAGTGAGCCGGGACAGGGTAAAGTAAAACTGTTTTTT
. TRBJ2-7 TRBV6-5 . CASRRVTGAYEQYF TGTGCCAGCAGACGAGTGACAGGAGCCTACGAGCAGTACTTC
. TRBJ1-2 TRBV5-6 . CASSLYPEGYTF TGTGCCAGCAGCTTGTACCCGGAGGGCTACACCTTC
. TRBJ2-7 TRBV3-1/TRBV3-2 . CASSQAGYEQYF TGTGCCAGCAGCCAAGCCGGCTACGAGCAGTACTTC
. TRBJ2-4 TRBV6-1 . CASSERSLAKNIQYF TGTGCCAGCAGTGAAAGATCACTAGCCAAAAACATTCAGTACTTC
. TRBJ1-1 TRBV6-1 . CASSEALANTEAFF TGTGCCAGCAGTGAAGCGTTAGCGAACACTGAAGCTTTCTTT
. TRBJ1-2 TRBV11-2 . CASSLAYRGNYGYTF TGTGCCAGCAGCTTAGCATATAGAGGGAACTATGGCTACACCTTC
. TRBJ2-5 TRBV11-2 . CASSLVLSQETQYF TGTGCCAGCAGCTTAGTCCTATCTCAAGAGACCCAGTACTTC
. TRBJ1-1 TRBV7-8 . CASSPRTANTEAFF TGTGCCAGCAGCCCAAGGACAGCGAACACTGAAGCTTTCTTT
few TRBJ1-2 TRBV5-1 TRBD1 CASSLGGTGARDYGYTF TGCGCCAGCAGCTTGGGGGGGACAGGGGCGAGAGACTATGGCTACACCTTC
. TRBJ2-3 TRBV3-1/TRBV3-2 TRBD2 CASSPVSSGGTDTQYF TGTGCCAGCAGCCCCGTGTCTAGCGGGGGCACAGATACGCAGTATTTT
. TRBJ1-2 TRBV5-4 TRBD1 CASSSIGQDGYTF TGTGCCAGCAGCTCAATTGGACAGGATGGCTACACCTTC
. TRBJ2-3 TRBV19 TRBD2 CASSNIGSGGGTDTQYF TGTGCCAGTAGTAATATCGGGAGCGGGGGGGGCACAGATACGCAGTATTTT
. TRBJ2-5 TRBV18 TRBD2 CASSPPVRGGLETQYF TGTGCCAGCTCACCACCCGTTCGGGGGGGCCTAGAGACCCAGTACTTC
. TRBJ1-1 TRBV7-3 . CASSLTRETEAFF TGTGCCAGCAGCCTAACCCGGGAAACTGAAGCTTTCTTT
. TRBJ1-1 TRBV30 . CAWSVRGGTEAFF TGTGCCTGGAGTGTACGGGGGGGTACTGAAGCTTTCTTT
. TRBJ2-1 TRBV5-1 . CASSLEGERPTYNEQFF TGCGCCAGCAGCTTGGAGGGCGAGCGGCCGACTTACAATGAGCAGTTCTTC
. TRBJ2-3 TRBV19 TRBD2 CASGPWGGGTDTQYF TGTGCCAGTGGGCCTTGGGGGGGAGGGACAGATACGCAGTATTTT
. TRBJ1-4 TRBV2 . CASSDRLGRPTGEKLFF TGTGCCAGCAGTGATAGGCTGGGCAGGCCCACTGGTGAAAAACTGTTTTTT
once TRBJ1-2 TRBV5-4 TRBD1 CASSGTGGDYGYTF TGTGCCAGCAGCGGGACAGGGGGCGACTATGGCTACACCTTC
. TRBJ2-3 TRBV5-1 TRBD1 CASRKGAVGDTQYF TGCGCCAGCAGAAAGGGGGCTGTAGGAGATACGCAGTATTTT
. TRBJ2-5 TRBV24-1 . CATSEGPGTEALETQYF TGTGCCACCAGTGAGGGACCCGGGACTGAAGCCCTAGAGACCCAGTACTTC
. TRBJ2-6 TRBV27 TRBD1 CASSLTPLQGAVPNVLTF TGTGCCAGCAGTTTAACCCCCCTACAGGGGGCGGTTCCCAACGTCCTGACTTTC
. TRBJ1-4 TRBV30 TRBD1 CAWTYGQGFNEKLFF TGTGCCTGGACTTATGGACAGGGATTTAATGAAAAACTGTTTTTT
once TRBJ1-2 TRBV4-1 TRBD1 CASSQVQGDYGYTF TGCGCCAGCAGCCAAGTGCAGGGGGACTATGGCTACACCTTC
. TRBJ1-4 TRBV5-1 . CASSLDVGQPDNEKLFF TGCGCCAGCAGCTTGGATGTCGGACAGCCTGATAATGAAAAACTGTTTTTT
few TRBJ2-3 TRBV7-8 TRBD2 CASSPRRGGGTDTQYF TGTGCCAGCAGTCCGCGGCGGGGGGGCGGCACAGATACGCAGTATTTT
. TRBJ2-5 TRBV7-6 TRBD2 CASSPRAGGPSETQYF TGTGCCAGCAGCCCCCGGGCGGGGGGGCCTTCAGAGACCCAGTACTTC
once TRBJ2-1 TRBV30 . CAWSVRGGSVSYNEQFF TGTGCCTGGAGTGTGCGCGGGGGCTCTGTTTCCTACAATGAGCAGTTCTTC
. TRBJ1-5 TRBV2 . CASSVSVWEGKQPQHF TGTGCCAGCAGTGTATCAGTGTGGGAGGGGAAGCAGCCCCAGCATTTT
. TRBJ1-5 TRBV19 TRBD1 CASSIPSGQGLQPQHF TGTGCCAGTAGTATACCCTCGGGACAGGGGTTACAGCCCCAGCATTTT
few TRBJ1-6 TRBV6-5 TRBD1 CASSYSPGGSSPLHF TGTGCCAGCAGTTACTCGCCAGGGGGATCTTCACCCCTCCACTTT
. TRBJ1-5 TRBV6-5 TRBD1 CAIGQGMYSNQPQHF TGTGCCATCGGACAGGGAATGTATAGCAATCAGCCCCAGCATTTT
. TRBJ1-2 TRBV6-5 . CASRPEGGGRYGYTF TGTGCCAGCAGACCAGAAGGGGGTGGACGCTATGGCTACACCTTC
. TRBJ1-2 TRBV5-6 . CASSLLTNYGYTF TGTGCCAGCAGTTTACTTACTAACTATGGCTACACCTTC
. TRBJ1-1 TRBV7-6 . CASSLGLTGTEAFF TGTGCCAGCAGCTTAGGACTGACAGGAACCGAAGCTTTCTTT
. TRBJ2-3 TRBV6-1 . CASSVLGSSSSTDTQYF TGTGCCAGCAGTGTATTAGGGAGCAGCTCTAGCACAGATACGCAGTATTTT
. TRBJ2-1 TRBV4-2 TRBD2 CASSRSSGTSGYNEQFF TGTGCCAGCAGCCGCTCGTCCGGGACTAGCGGGTACAATGAGCAGTTCTTC
. TRBJ1-5 TRBV18 TRBD1 CASSPGQLNSNQPQHF TGTGCCAGCTCACCGGGACAGCTAAATAGCAATCAGCCCCAGCATTTT
. TRBJ2-2 TRBV18 . CASSLPAGPNTGELFF TGTGCCAGCTCACTCCCGGCGGGCCCCAACACCGGGGAGCTGTTTTTT
. TRBJ1-3 TRBV18 . CAIRGSTPGNTIYF TGTGCCATCCGGGGGAGCACGCCCGGAAACACCATATATTTT
. TRBJ2-2 TRBV5-1 TRBD1 CASSLVPPGQGGVGELFF TGCGCCAGCAGCTTGGTCCCCCCAGGACAGGGGGGAGTCGGGGAGCTGTTTTTT
few TRBJ1-1 TRBV6-5 TRBD1 CASTAGQANTEAFF TGTGCCAGCACCGCGGGACAGGCGAACACTGAAGCTTTCTTT
. TRBJ2-3 TRBV2 TRBD2 CASSGLAGGKDTQYF TGTGCCAGCTCGGGACTAGCGGGGGGTAAAGATACGCAGTATTTT
few TRBJ1-1 TRBV18 . CASSPSSGGGTEAFF TGTGCCAGCTCACCCTCCTCTGGGGGGGGCACTGAAGCTTTCTTT
. TRBJ1-1 TRBV29-1 TRBD1 CSVGSTGGGGAFF TGCAGCGTGGGGAGCACAGGGGGCGGGGGAGCTTTCTTT